This TCR beta chain was identified during a study of shared clonotypes between healthy human individuals. The repertoire was sequenced with immunoSEQ multiplex PCR; TCRdb's copy has only in-frame clones and lacks some. The sample has about 2.3 million clones, just under 95% seen once. The V and J ends lost 5 bases and 4 bases respectively, with 12 bases between them. The CDR3 length is 14 residues. Germline V gene data show CDR1 as SNHLY and CDR2 as FYNNEI. The sequence came from a man between 18 and 35 years old in good health. Some clones in this sample may be carry-over from other donors' samples. Sequencing was carried out using naive CD4+ T cells from PBMCs. The subset: CD45RA+ positively selected. The V and J genes are TRBV2 and TRBJ1-5; D perhaps matches TRBD1 (5 bases). The CDR3 DNA is TGTGCCAGCAGTCGTGACAGTACTAATCAGCCCCAGCATTTT. It specifies CASSRDSTNQPQHF.